A single T cell receptor beta chain is shown here with its context. This clone's antigen is unknown. No clone much larger than this one lies a single base away; base qualities are absent. Reading from cysteine to phenylalanine, the CDR3 counts 17 amino acids. Of all the DNA, just the CDR3 is kept, 51 bases in frame from base 1. V is reduced by 0 bases and J by 1 base, leaving a spacing of 17 bases between them. The CDR1 and CDR2 encoded by the germline V gene are SGHRS and YFSETQ. This sample stems from a study of blood T cell repertoires in COVID-19 (TCRdb year 2020). A note on the overall study: Collaborator samples came from the United States, Italy and Spain and covered acute and convalescent phases of COVID-19. The prospective study material was composed of cDNA or gDNA derived from T cells, B-cell-depleted T cells, or PBMCs. The dataset comprised deeply sampled blood TCRbeta repertoires from subjects exposed to, actively infected with, or recovered from COVID-19. The repertoires were made available in a free public database intended to serve as a resource for research on the immune response to SARS-CoV-2. Samples were obtained from the ongoing ImmuneRACE study (first 160 participants) and from some 1,300 subjects provided by 6 global collaborators. Sample metadata almost always included a de-identified subject ID, COVID-19 status, age in years and sex. Where HLA class I and class II types were available, the types were taken from metadata supplied by the sample provider, not from assay-based typing.

TCRbeta CDR3 regions were amplified from genomic DNA using the immunoSEQ Assay, a bias-controlled multiplex PCR. The published analysis was carried out like this. The number of nucleated cells in each sample was estimated from the amplification of reference gene primers within the assay. To quantify the absolute abundance of each unique TCRbeta CDR3 rearrangement, sequence reads were collapsed and filtered. For each sample, productive Simpson clonality was calculated as the square root of Simpson's diversity index across productive rearrangements. Held by TCRdb, this immuneACCESS table contains in-frame sequences only and omits some clones. Under half of the omission traces to an unresolved V gene where checked; the cause of the rest is unknown. The V and J calls and clone size are taken from that table; D and trimming were inferred from the DNA. The sample data list over 200,000 clones, and around four fifths of these were observed just once. Over 12% of the sample lies in the top ten.

Overall study results and their limits: The quantity of clinical and demographic metadata differed by source and by participant and was supplied without curation.

In the prospective study, participants were about 18 to 90 years old, resided in about two dozen geographic areas of the United States, and were enrolled through a virtual design. In the prospective study, participants were assigned to cohorts based on the clinical history participants reported in a screening survey and a study questionnaire. For ImmuneRACE Cohort 3, a participant was defined as recovered based on two consecutive negative NP/OP PCR tests, clearance by a healthcare professional, or resolution of symptoms. Mobile phlebotomists in the prospective study collected whole blood, serum and a nasopharyngeal or oropharyngeal swab from every participant. Additional blood draws and questionnaires over a roughly two-month period could optionally be provided by prospective study participants. Blood samples from the prospective study were shipped frozen or at room temperature prior to DNA extraction.

Sequencing was performed on PBMCs or T cells enriched from blood (not recorded which). The V and J genes are TRBV5-1 and TRBJ2-7; matching of 9 bases hints at TRBD1 as the D gene. The source is a man in his forties or fifties who had recovered from COVID-19. The CDR3 region reads CASSLAGGTGKSYEQYF. The nucleotide sequence reads TGCGCCAGCAGCTTGGCGGGGGGGACAGGGAAGTCCTACGAGCAGTACTTC. The reference TRBV5-1 and TRBJ2-7 proteins fill in what lies around the CDR3, so the full variable domain reads KAGVTQTPRYLIKTRGQQVTLSCSPISGHRSVSWYQQTPGQGLQFLFEYFSETQRNKGNFPGRFSGRQFSNSRSEMNVSTLELGDSALYLCASSLAGGTGKSYEQYFGPGTRLTVT.